The rows below give T cell receptor beta chains drawn from one sample of a study of T cell responses to AZD1222 COVID-19 vaccine. Assay used: immunoSEQ multiplex PCR; TCRdb lists only in-frame clones, some missing. The sample lists 90,000 to 150,000 clones; roughly 90% were seen once. This specimen consisted of peripheral blood, obtained on day 0 of AZD1222 vaccination. The receptor source for this set is an adult in good health. CDR3s include the opening cysteine and the closing phenylalanine or tryptophan. A D gene is named only where the DNA matches it firmly. Size values are once, few and many counts, or a class for expanded clones, and some rows have none.

TRBJ1-2,TRBD1,-,TRBV2,CASGRDRDSAYTF,TGTGCCAGCGGCCGGGACAGGGACTCGGCCTACACCTTC
TRBJ2-1,-,-,TRBV5-1,CASSFDQGEGNEQFF,TGCGCCAGCAGCTTTGATCAGGGGGAGGGGAATGAGCAGTTCTTC
TRBJ2-7,TRBD1,-,TRBV28,CASSLATGGSYEQYF,TGTGCCAGCAGTTTGGCCACAGGGGGTAGCTACGAGCAGTACTTC
TRBJ2-7,-,-,TRBV19,CASISSAGKHEQYF,TGTGCCAGTATAAGCTCTGCAGGGAAGCACGAGCAGTACTTC
TRBJ1-1,-,once,TRBV2,CASSVAGTREAFF,TGTGCCAGCAGTGTGGCGGGGACTAGAGAAGCTTTCTTT
TRBJ2-2,-,-,TRBV4-1,CASSQVLRAGTGELFF,TGCGCCAGCAGCCAAGTATTGAGGGCGGGCACCGGGGAGCTGTTTTTT
TRBJ1-1,-,few,TRBV6-5,CASRVTGMNTEAFF,TGTGCCAGCAGGGTGACGGGTATGAACACTGAAGCTTTCTTT
TRBJ2-7,-,-,TRBV28,CASSHRYEQYF,TGTGCCAGCAGTCACCGATATGAGCAGTACTTC
TRBJ2-1,TRBD2,-,TRBV9,CASSDNLKRGLAGDNEQFF,TGTGCCAGCAGCGATAATCTTAAAAGGGGACTAGCGGGAGACAATGAGCAGTTCTTC
TRBJ1-5,TRBD1,-,TRBV5-8,CASSPPGTVSNQPQHF,TGTGCCAGCAGCCCTCCCGGGACAGTTAGCAATCAGCCCCAGCATTTT
TRBJ2-3,TRBD2,once,TRBV4-3,CASSQRRQRSSGRITDTQYF,TGCGCCAGCAGCCAACGGAGGCAGCGGTCTAGCGGGAGGATCACAGATACGCAGTATTTT
TRBJ1-2,-,-,TRBV7-8,CASSFRGVGYGYTF,TGTGCCAGCAGCTTCCGGGGGGTTGGATATGGCTACACCTTC
TRBJ1-1,TRBD1,-,TRBV18,CASSPELTGHTEAFF,TGTGCCAGCTCACCAGAACTGACAGGGCACACTGAAGCTTTCTTT
TRBJ1-1,-,-,TRBV19,CASSMGIGGLTEAFF,TGTGCCAGTAGTATGGGGATTGGGGGGCTAACTGAAGCTTTCTTT
TRBJ2-5,TRBD2,-,TRBV28,CASSSHPGLAGETQYF,TGTGCCAGCAGCAGCCATCCGGGACTAGCGGGCGAGACCCAGTACTTC
TRBJ2-6,-,-,TRBV5-1,CASLQGSGANVLTF,TGCGCCAGCCTACAGGGATCGGGGGCCAACGTCCTGACTTTC
TRBJ2-2,-,-,TRBV10-1,CASSELSETGELFF,TGCGCCAGCAGTGAGCTCAGCGAAACCGGGGAGCTGTTTTTT
TRBJ1-2,-,-,TRBV3-1/TRBV3-2,CASSQNWGRGLSDGYTF,TGTGCCAGCAGCCAGAATTGGGGGCGCGGTCTAAGCGATGGCTACACCTTC
TRBJ1-2,-,-,TRBV19,CASNDRGGRRGYTF,TGTGCCAGTAACGATCGGGGGGGGCGCAGGGGCTACACCTTC
TRBJ2-3,-,-,TRBV29-1,CSVESGGPRVTDTQYF,TGCAGCGTTGAATCTGGCGGGCCACGCGTCACAGATACGCAGTATTTT
TRBJ1-3,TRBD1,-,TRBV28,CASSPPGTGDGNTIYF,TGTGCCAGCAGTCCACCCGGAACAGGGGACGGAAACACCATATATTTT
TRBJ2-7,-,-,TRBV19,CASSIGRTAEQYF,TGTGCCAGTAGTATAGGGCGGACTGCCGAGCAGTACTTC
TRBJ1-5,-,once,TRBV6-6,CASSYNPYSNQPQHF,TGTGCCAGCAGTTATAACCCCTATTCCAATCAGCCCCAGCATTTT
TRBJ2-7,-,once,TRBV21-1,CASSFPGAGGEQYF,TGTGCCAGCAGCTTCCCAGGGGCGGGGGGAGAGCAGTACTTC
TRBJ1-5,TRBD1,-,TRBV28,CASSVGQGFRQPQHF,TGTGCCAGCAGTGTGGGACAGGGGTTTCGTCAGCCCCAGCATTTT
TRBJ2-5,-,-,TRBV14,CASSQDEIGRGRSGTQYF,TGTGCCAGCAGCCAAGATGAGATCGGCAGGGGTCGTTCCGGGACCCAGTACTTC
TRBJ1-2,-,-,TRBV6-5,CASSPSRQIMVYTF,TGTGCCAGCAGCCCGTCACGACAAATCATGGTCTACACCTTC
TRBJ2-7,-,-,TRBV11-3,CASSADTISYEQYF,TGTGCCAGCAGCGCGGACACGATCTCCTACGAGCAGTACTTC
TRBJ1-6,-,-,TRBV6-5,CASIPEARWESPLHF,TGTGCCAGCATCCCCGAGGCTAGATGGGAATCACCCCTCCACTTT
TRBJ1-4,-,once,TRBV4-1,CASSQGASPVPTNEKLFF,TGCGCCAGCAGCCAGGGGGCCTCCCCAGTACCAACTAATGAAAAACTGTTTTTT
TRBJ2-1,-,once,TRBV4-2,CASSQGLAHNEQFF,TGTGCCAGCAGCCAAGGACTGGCTCACAATGAGCAGTTCTTC
TRBJ1-3,-,once,TRBV21-1,CASSYERDSHSGNTIYF,TGTGCCAGCTCCTATGAACGGGACAGCCACTCTGGAAACACCATATATTTT
TRBJ2-7,-,-,TRBV9,CASSVAPRSSYEQYF,TGTGCCAGCAGCGTAGCCCCCAGGAGCTCCTACGAGCAGTACTTC
TRBJ2-5,-,-,TRBV3-1/TRBV3-2,CASSQYREGETQYF,TGTGCCAGCAGCCAGTACAGGGAGGGAGAGACCCAGTACTTC
TRBJ2-7,TRBD1,-,TRBV6-1,CASSEVGGTYEQYF,TGTGCCAGCAGTGAGGTAGGGGGCACATACGAGCAGTACTTC
TRBJ2-1,TRBD2,many,TRBV4-1,CASSRLAGAGNEQFF,TGCGCCAGCAGCCGACTAGCGGGGGCGGGCAATGAGCAGTTCTTC
TRBJ2-4,TRBD1,once,TRBV28,CASTSQGDVIQYF,TGTGCCAGCACCTCACAGGGGGACGTCATTCAGTACTTC
TRBJ2-1,-,-,TRBV6-5,CASGDRTDNEQFF,TGTGCCAGCGGGGACCGTACCGACAATGAGCAGTTCTTC
TRBJ2-3,TRBD1,-,TRBV6-2/TRBV6-3,CASSYSRGPGDTQYF,TGTGCCAGCAGTTACTCGAGGGGGCCGGGCGATACGCAGTATTTT
TRBJ2-1,TRBD2,many,TRBV11-3,CASRVSGIYNEQFF,TGTGCCAGCAGGGTTAGCGGGATCTACAATGAGCAGTTCTTC
TRBJ2-1,TRBD2,-,TRBV9,CASSTLAGGYGNEQFF,TGTGCCAGCAGCACCTTAGCGGGGGGGTATGGCAATGAGCAGTTCTTC
TRBJ1-1,-,-,TRBV7-2,CASSQRRQGNTEAFF,TGTGCCAGCAGCCAACGGCGGCAGGGGAACACTGAAGCTTTCTTT
TRBJ2-5,-,-,TRBV14,CASSQDPRTNPRETQYF,TGTGCCAGCAGCCAAGATCCGAGGACCAACCCCAGGGAGACCCAGTACTTC
TRBJ1-5,TRBD1,few,TRBV6-5,CATRTGNSNQPQHF,TGTGCCACCAGGACAGGTAATAGCAATCAGCCCCAGCATTTT
TRBJ1-2,TRBD1,-,TRBV28,CASSPGGQGGRWYGYTF,TGTGCCAGCAGTCCGGGGGGACAGGGTGGTCGTTGGTATGGCTACACCTTC
TRBJ2-3,-,-,TRBV5-6,CASRGYMTDTQYF,TGTGCCAGCAGGGGGTACATGACAGATACGCAGTATTTT
TRBJ2-7,TRBD2,-,TRBV7-3,CASSRLAGSYEQYF,TGTGCCAGCAGTCGACTAGCGGGGTCCTACGAGCAGTACTTC
TRBJ2-7,-,few,TRBV28,CASSLWQGRQYF,TGTGCCAGCAGTTTATGGCAGGGGAGACAGTACTTC
TRBJ2-2,-,-,TRBV12-3/TRBV12-4,CASSNSNTGELFF,TGTGCCAGCAGCAACAGCAACACCGGGGAGCTGTTTTTT
TRBJ1-6,-,-,TRBV11-3,CASSLGAVNSPLHF,TGTGCCAGCAGCTTAGGCGCAGTTAATTCACCCCTCCACTTT
TRBJ1-2,-,-,TRBV28,CASSLNPTMSVGYTF,TGTGCCAGCAGTTTGAACCCGACCATGTCGGTTGGCTACACCTTC
TRBJ2-2,TRBD1,-,TRBV2,CASSGVTGGTGELFF,TGTGCCAGCAGTGGTGTGACAGGGGGCACCGGGGAGCTGTTTTTT
TRBJ2-3,-,-,TRBV7-9,CASSFGVYTQYF,TGTGCCAGCAGTTTCGGGGTCTATACGCAGTATTTT
TRBJ2-7,-,-,TRBV2,CASSGAFLSYEQYF,TGTGCCAGCAGTGGGGCTTTTCTTTCCTACGAGCAGTACTTC
TRBJ2-1,-,once,TRBV10-3,CAISESLNDYLSYNEQFF,TGTGCCATCAGTGAGTCATTAAACGACTACCTCTCCTACAATGAGCAGTTCTTC
TRBJ2-7,TRBD2,-,TRBV2,CASSKAGGVPYEQYF,TGTGCCAGCAGTAAAGCGGGAGGCGTCCCCTACGAGCAGTACTTC
TRBJ2-1,TRBD2,-,TRBV7-6,CASSSVFSSGSYNEQFF,TGTGCCAGCAGCTCCGTATTTTCTAGCGGGAGCTACAATGAGCAGTTCTTC